A selection of T cell receptor beta chains follows, all from one sample in a study of Ad26.COV2.S vaccination and SARS-CoV-2 variants. Produced via immunoSEQ multiplex PCR; TCRdb's table is partial and in-frame only. The sample shows around 450,000 clones, roughly 87% of them seen only once. Specimen: peripheral blood, collected in a trial of Ad26.COV2.S vaccine versus placebo. The receptors shown here come from a person between 18 and 65 years old who received the Ad26.COV2.S COVID-19 vaccine or a placebo. Both conserved end residues are part of each CDR3. The order of the fields is CDR3 DNA, CDR3 protein, J gene, clone size, D gene, V gene. The D gene is left open where the match is weak. Size is omitted from some rows. Given values are once, few, many or a class for expanded clones.

TGTGCCACGGGACAGGGCTACGAGCAGTACTTC | CATGQGYEQYF | TRBJ2-7 | . | TRBD1 | TRBV6-6
TGTGCCACCAGCAGAGATTACGATTCACCCCTCCACTTT | CATSRDYDSPLHF | TRBJ1-6 | . | . | TRBV15
TGTGCCAGCAGTTTGACAGGGCCAACTTATGGCTACACCTTC | CASSLTGPTYGYTF | TRBJ1-2 | . | TRBD1 | TRBV28
TGCGCCAGCAGCTTGCCTAGCGGGAGGTCAGGGGAGACCCAGTACTTC | CASSLPSGRSGETQYF | TRBJ2-5 | . | TRBD2 | TRBV5-1
TGTGCCAGCAGCCTCCGCCCTGATTCACCCCTCCACTTT | CASSLRPDSPLHF | TRBJ1-6 | once | . | TRBV7-9
TGTGCCAGCAGTTACTCCTGGGACAGGGGGACCGAGCAGTACTTC | CASSYSWDRGTEQYF | TRBJ2-7 | . | TRBD1 | TRBV6-5
TGTGCCAGCAGCCCCAAAGGTGGGGTCTCGCCGGCAGATACGCAGTATTTT | CASSPKGGVSPADTQYF | TRBJ2-3 | . | . | TRBV7-9
TGCGCCAGCAGCTTCGAACCGCTCAGCTCCTATAATTCACCCCTCCACTTT | CASSFEPLSSYNSPLHF | TRBJ1-6 | . | . | TRBV5-1
TGTGCCAGCAGTGGACTAGGGATTTACAATGAGCAGTTCTTC | CASSGLGIYNEQFF | TRBJ2-1 | . | . | TRBV2
TGTGCCAGCAGCTTAGGTGGGACGTCCAACTATGGCTACACCTTC | CASSLGGTSNYGYTF | TRBJ1-2 | . | . | TRBV11-2
TGCGCCAGCAGCTTGATAGTACAGCCGAACTACGAGCAGTACTTC | CASSLIVQPNYEQYF | TRBJ2-7 | once | . | TRBV5-1
TGTGCCACCAGCAGCGCAGGGTGGGATAGCAATCAGCCCCAGCATTTT | CATSSAGWDSNQPQHF | TRBJ1-5 | few | . | TRBV15
TGTGCCAGCAGTTACTCCGGGCCAATCCACGGGGAGCTGTTTTTT | CASSYSGPIHGELFF | TRBJ2-2 | . | . | TRBV6-5
TGTGCCAGCAGCCCTGGGGACTATGGCTACACCTTC | CASSPGDYGYTF | TRBJ1-2 | . | . | TRBV9